This T cell receptor (beta chain) was documented in a study of blood T cell repertoires in COVID-19. Overall study context: Specimens from acute and convalescent COVID-19 originated in the United States, Italy and Spain. Sources were T cells, B-cell-depleted T cells, or PBMCs; the material itself was cDNA or gDNA.

V was cut by 1 base and J by 6 bases, with 4 bases left in between. Germline V gene data show CDR1 as SEHNR and CDR2 as FQNEAQ (reference sequence). The CDR3 extends over 11 amino acids. Under the authors' procedure: Scientists estimated how many nucleated cells there were by amplifying reference gene primers. Clones were read by immunoSEQ multiplex PCR, and TCRdb kept only the in-frame ones, dropping some. V and J calls and clone size are copied from that table; D and trimming were computed from the DNA. This repertoire shows under 400,000 clones, about 87% found once; its top ten account for 1.5% to 2%.

Sequencing used peripheral blood. This chain uses TRBV7-9 with TRBJ2-7; no definite D call. The source of this sequence is a woman under 40 with COVID-19, enrolled during active disease. Written as DNA, the CDR3 is TGTGCCAGCAGCTTAGGAGTCGAGCAGTACTTC. Its translation: CASSLGVEQYF.